The rows below give T cell receptor beta chains drawn from one sample of a study of vaccination effects on CD4 cells after COVID-19. Their antigens are not known. Sequenced by immunoSEQ multiplex PCR; TCRdb stores in-frame clones only, minus some. Of tens of thousands of clones detected, roughly 74% appear once; the ten largest clones hold about 3%. This sample comprised CD4+ T cells from PBMCs cultured without peptide, obtained before COVID-19 vaccination. These TCRs come from a human donor who received a COVID-19 vaccine. Both conserved end residues are part of each CDR3. A D gene is named only where the DNA matches it firmly. Only some rows state a clone size, as once, few, many or a class for expanded clones.

CDR3 DNA	CDR3 protein	CDR3 length	J gene	V gene	clone size	D gene
TGCGCCAGCAGCATTCACAGGGGGAGTAATGAAAAACTGTTTTTT	CASSIHRGSNEKLFF	15	TRBJ1-4	TRBV5-1	-	TRBD1
TGCGCCAGCAGTCGCTCCCAAGACAGGGCGGGGCAGTACTTC	CASSRSQDRAGQYF	14	TRBJ2-7	TRBV23-1	once	TRBD1
TGTGCCAGTAGTCAACAGGGGGGAGGTACTGAAGCTTTCTTT	CASSQQGGGTEAFF	14	TRBJ1-1	TRBV19	-	TRBD1
TGTGCCAGCAGCCAAGATGTTGCTAGCGGGAGTGAGCAGTTCTTC	CASSQDVASGSEQFF	15	TRBJ2-1	TRBV14	-	TRBD2
TGTGCCAGCAGCCATCACCCCCCGGGACAGGGGATCCCCCACTTT	CASSHHPPGQGIPHF	15	TRBJ1-6	TRBV14	-	TRBD1
TGTGCCACAAACCCTATCCTCACGGTGCAGTACTTC	CATNPILTVQYF	12	TRBJ2-7	TRBV6-5	-	-
TGTGCCAGCAGCCAAAATCCTGGGACTAGCGCCGCCAAAAACATTCAGTACTTC	CASSQNPGTSAAKNIQYF	18	TRBJ2-4	TRBV4-2	-	TRBD2
TGTGCCAGCAGTTCGACCCGGACAGGCACAGATACGCAGTATTTT	CASSSTRTGTDTQYF	15	TRBJ2-3	TRBV28	once	-
TGTGCCGGGGAGACCGGACAGACCTACGAGCAGTACTTC	CAGETGQTYEQYF	13	TRBJ2-7	TRBV30	few	-
TGTGCCAGCAGGGGGGACAGGGGGCAGGAAAAACTGTTTTTT	CASRGDRGQEKLFF	14	TRBJ1-4	TRBV2	-	TRBD1
TGTGCCAGCAGCCAAGATTCCTTTACCTACGAGCAGTACTTC	CASSQDSFTYEQYF	14	TRBJ2-7	TRBV3-1/TRBV3-2	medium-sized	-
TGTGCCAGCAGCTTATTCGGATCAGGACACGGAACGAACTATGGCTACACCTTC	CASSLFGSGHGTNYGYTF	18	TRBJ1-2	TRBV7-2	-	-
TGCGCCAGCAGCCTCCAACTCGGGGGGCTCTCTGGAAACACCATATATTTT	CASSLQLGGLSGNTIYF	17	TRBJ1-3	TRBV4-3	-	-
TGTGCCAGTAGTATCCAGATCCAGGGCGGTGGCTACACCTTC	CASSIQIQGGGYTF	14	TRBJ1-2	TRBV19	few	-
TGTGCCAGCTCACCAACCGGGACTCCCGTCAACCAAGAGACCCAGTACTTC	CASSPTGTPVNQETQYF	17	TRBJ2-5	TRBV18	-	-
TGTGCCAGCAGCCAAGGAGGGGGGGCCTACGAGCAGTACTTC	CASSQGGGAYEQYF	14	TRBJ2-7	TRBV4-2	-	-
TGTGCCAGCAGTACAAATTACGAGCAGTACTTC	CASSTNYEQYF	11	TRBJ2-7	TRBV6-6	few	-
TGCGCCAGCAGCTCCCGATTTTCTAGCGGGGACGAGCAGTTCTTC	CASSSRFSSGDEQFF	15	TRBJ2-1	TRBV5-1	-	TRBD2
TGTGCCAGCAGCGCGTCCCGGGACACACGACTGTTTTTT	CASSASRDTRLFF	13	TRBJ1-4	TRBV5-4	-	-
TGTGCCAGCAGCTTAGATAGCGGGTATCATGAGCAGTTCTTC	CASSLDSGYHEQFF	14	TRBJ2-1	TRBV11-3	-	TRBD2
TGTGCCAGTAGTACCGAAGGACGGATCTCTAACTATGGCTACACCTTC	CASSTEGRISNYGYTF	16	TRBJ1-2	TRBV19	-	-
TGCAGTCTCCAAGGCGGCTACGAGCAGTACTTC	CSLQGGYEQYF	11	TRBJ2-7	TRBV20-1	-	-
TGTGCCAGCAGCCCTGACCGACAGGGTTTCTACGAGCAGTACTTC	CASSPDRQGFYEQYF	15	TRBJ2-7	TRBV7-6	-	TRBD1
TGTGCCAGCAGCTCAACTAGCGGGCAGTACAATGAGCAGTTCTTC	CASSSTSGQYNEQFF	15	TRBJ2-1	TRBV7-2	-	TRBD2
TGCGCCAGCAGCCCGGGGACAACCTACGAGCAGTACTTC	CASSPGTTYEQYF	13	TRBJ2-7	TRBV5-1	once	-
TGCAGCGTTCGGGCCCTTAGCAATCAGCCCCAGCATTTT	CSVRALSNQPQHF	13	TRBJ1-5	TRBV29-1	-	-
TGTGCCAGCAGCTCCCTAGCGGGGGACTACGAGCAGTACTTC	CASSSLAGDYEQYF	14	TRBJ2-7	TRBV7-2	-	TRBD2
TGTGCAGCCGGGACAGGGGCTGCCGTCCGCCACGAGCAGTACTTC	CAAGTGAAVRHEQYF	15	TRBJ2-7	TRBV28	-	TRBD1
TGTGCCAGCAGTGAGGCTAGCTGGAGCACCGGGGAGCTGTTTTTT	CASSEASWSTGELFF	15	TRBJ2-2	TRBV6-1	-	-